This entry lists 13 T cell receptor beta chains sequenced from one sample in a study of cytomegalovirus exposure and HLA in healthy donors. Use of 60 Vbeta and 13 Jbeta primers characterized the PCR. Produced via immunoSEQ multiplex PCR; TCRdb's table is partial and in-frame only. The table shows under 200,000 clones, with less than 90% occurring only once. The specimen was PBMCs. The origin of the receptors is a man aged 30 to 45 in good health and CMV-seronegative.

V and J are TRBV2 and TRBJ2-5, with unresolved D. V was clipped by 4 bases and J by 1 base, with 7 bases between them. Germline CDR1 and CDR2: SNHLY and FYNNEI. The CDR3 sequence is 13 residues long. The CDR3, as DNA: TGTGCCAGCAGTGTCGGTTCCCAAGAGACCCAGTACTTC. It is translated as CASSVGSQETQYF.

This clone was observed a few times. DNA for the CDR3: TGTGCCAGCAGCTTGGGGACTTTACGATCCTACAATGAGCAGTTCTTC. Amino acids: CASSLGTLRSYNEQFF. The chain links TRBV5-4 to TRBJ2-1; perhaps TRBD2 as D (5 bases). Looked up from germline, CDR1 is SGHNT and CDR2 is YYREEE (reference sequence). The CDR3 has 16 residues. V lost 0 bases and J 1 base, leaving 11 bases between the germline ends.

The chain employs TRBV19 and TRBJ1-5, with 9 bases aligning to TRBD1. Germline assignment: CDR1 LNHDA and CDR2 SQIVND (reference sequence). V shed 5 bases and J 3 bases; nucleotides not matched to a gene: 5. CDR3 length: 15 amino acids. In DNA form, the CDR3 reads TGTGCCAGTAGTCGAACAGGGGGCTTCAATCAGCCCCAGCATTTT. Protein: CASSRTGGFNQPQHF.

This chain uses TRBV7-8 with TRBJ1-5, with 9 bases aligning to TRBD1. The ends lost 2 bases at V and 2 bases at J; junction bases unmatched: 13. CDR1 is SGHVS and CDR2 is FQNEAQ in the germline V gene. The CDR3 loop spans 19 amino acids. Written as DNA, the CDR3 is TGTGCCAGCAGCTTAAGGAGACAGGGGGTTAGTAGTGGCAATCAGCCCCAGCATTTT. Translating gives CASSLRRQGVSSGNQPQHF.

As regards this clone: A read error may produce the germline difference seen at one junction end. The chain recombines TRBV7-9 with TRBJ2-5; possible D gene TRBD2, 5 bases. The CDR3 runs 16 residues. Germline lookup yields CDR1 SEHNR and CDR2 FQNEAQ (reference sequence). The CDR3 protein is CSSSLEALPGQETQYF. As DNA, the CDR3 is TGTTCCAGCAGCTTGGAGGCGTTGCCAGGCCAAGAGACCCAGTACTTC.

The chain employs TRBV19 and TRBJ1-1; D gene unclear. Trimming removed 6 bases from V and 1 base from J, with 12 bases in between. This CDR3 spans 14 amino acids. Looked up from germline, CDR1 is LNHDA and CDR2 is SQIVND (reference sequence). CDR3 region: CASSGVLRNTEAFF. The CDR3 bases are TGTGCCAGTAGCGGGGTATTAAGGAACACTGAAGCTTTCTTT.

V usage is TRBV19 and J usage is TRBJ2-4, with TRBD1 matching over 7 bases. The CDR3 runs 15 residues. Germline CDR1 LNHDA, CDR2 SQIVND (reference sequence). The ends lost 5 bases at V and 7 bases at J; junction bases unmatched: 11. CDR3 nucleotides: TGTGCCAGTAGTTCTCGACAGGGTGAGATCAACATTCAGTACTTC. Its protein product is CASSSRQGEINIQYF.

The chain is built from TRBV6-6 and TRBJ2-2, with a weak D call TRBD1 (6 bases). Trimming removed 7 bases from V and 4 bases from J, with 13 bases in between. This CDR3 has 14 amino acids. Per the germline V gene, CDR1 is MNHNY and CDR2 is SVGAGI (reference sequence). The CDR3 protein is CASIVVQGTGELFF. The CDR3 nucleotides are TGTGCCAGCATAGTAGTACAGGGCACCGGGGAGCTGTTTTTT.

This chain joins TRBV13 and TRBJ2-1; D is perhaps TRBD2 (6 bases). The CDR3 is 18 residues long. The germline gives CDR1 PRHDT, CDR2 FYEKMQ (reference sequence). Trimming removed 5 bases at V and 0 bases at J, with 20 bases between. CDR3 residues: CASSLRRDFPSSYNEQFF. In nucleotides, the CDR3 is TGTGCCAGCAGCCTCCGTAGGGACTTTCCGAGCTCCTACAATGAGCAGTTCTTC. Full variable domain (missing parts from reference TRBV13 and TRBJ2-1): AAGVIQSPRHLIKEKRETATLKCYPIPRHDTVYWYQQGPGQDPQFLISFYEKMQSDKGSIPDRFSAQQFSDYHSELNMSSLELGDSALYFCASSLRRDFPSSYNEQFFGPGTRLTVL.

This sequence joins TRBV19 and TRBJ2-1; TRBD2 matches 7 bases. This CDR3 has 14 amino acids. Germline loops: CDR1 LNHDA, CDR2 SQIVND (reference sequence). The junction had 6 bases not matched to a gene; V was cut back by 5 bases and J by 5 bases. For the CDR3, the DNA is TGTGCCAGTAGTTTCCGGGGAGGGGACAATGAGCAGTTCTTC. Translation gives CASSFRGGDNEQFF. The full variable domain, in which reference TRBV19 and TRBJ2-1 provide the parts outside the CDR3, is DGGITQSPKYLFRKEGQNVTLSCEQNLNHDAMYWYRQDPGQGLRLIYYSQIVNDFQKGDIAEGYSVSREKKESFPLTVTSAQKNPTAFYLCASSFRGGDNEQFFGPGTRLTVL.

This chain links TRBV14 with TRBJ2-7; 9 bases fit TRBD2. CDR3 length: 14 amino acids. Germline V gene lookup returns CDR1 SGHDN and CDR2 FVKESK. The trim removed 6 bases at V and 4 bases at J, leaving 7 bases unmatched. CDR3 loop: CASRRAGGGYEQYF. CDR3 DNA sequence: TGTGCCAGCAGACGAGCGGGAGGAGGGTACGAGCAGTACTTC.

This chain joins TRBV7-9 and TRBJ2-5; 8 bases match TRBD1. V was pared by 3 bases and J by 5 bases, with 14 bases of the junction left unmatched. The CDR3 is made up of 17 amino acids. Germline-derived CDR1 and CDR2 are SEHNR and FQNEAQ (reference sequence). Here the CDR3 DNA reads TGTGCCAGCAGCTTGGTAGAAGGACAGGGAACCCGGGAGACCCAGTACTTC. It specifies CASSLVEGQGTRETQYF.

This chain uses TRBV2 with TRBJ2-7, with TRBD1 matching 8 bases. The CDR3 is 16 amino acids. With V trimmed by 7 bases and J by 1 base, 12 bases remained unmatched. Germline CDR1 reads SNHLY; CDR2 reads FYNNEI. CDR3 in amino acids: CASIRETGVFSYEQYF. Written as DNA, the CDR3 is TGTGCCAGCATCAGAGAGACAGGGGTATTTTCCTACGAGCAGTACTTC. Together with reference TRBV2 and TRBJ2-7, the CDR3 gives the full variable domain: EPEVTQTPSHQVTQMGQEVILRCVPISNHLYFYWYRQILGQKVEFLVSFYNNEISEKSEIFDDQFSVERPDGSNFTLKIRSTKLEDSAMYFCASIRETGVFSYEQYFGPGTRLTVT.